In its sample, the clone carrying this T cell receptor beta chain was seen a few times. Its target is unknown. The record originates from a study of T-cell reconstitution after alpha-beta-depleted transplantation in children. Findings of the study overall: Several hundred expanded graft clones reportedly supplied alpha-beta T cells about two months after transplant. Surviving recipient T cells and thymic progenitors accounted for the high day-60 TCRbeta diversity observed in some patients.

As it was prepared, the TCRbeta library received unique molecular identifiers. TCRdb independently ran MiXCR on the PCR reads; one entry per CDR3 protein. The sample contains approximately 430,000 distinct CDR3 sequences, around 15% of which appear only once. This CDR3 region has 16 residues. CDR1 and CDR2 from the germline V gene are KGHSH and LQKENI. The V end lost 4 bases, the J end lost 2 bases, and 16 bases lay between the germline ends. The TCR comes from a boy in the first two years of life who had a stem cell transplant for Wiskott-Aldrich syndrome, so the T cells may come from the graft donor. The sequencing used PBMCs, mostly from graft donor cells, collected 360 days after TCRalphabeta/CD19-depleted stem cell transplant. This chain uses TRBV18 with TRBJ2-3; D remains unclear. CDR3 sequence (DNA): TGTGCCAGCTCACTTGGGCTAGGTCCCTTCACAGATACGCAGTATTTT. This encodes CASSLGLGPFTDTQYF.